Reported below is one T cell receptor (beta chain). The antigen remains undetermined. The entry originates in a study of memory CD4+ T cells and cytomegalovirus serostatus. Study-level background: Donors were healthy Belgian adults, 9 or 10 CMV seropositive and under 30 seronegative. General study results and limits: Of approximately 160 reported CMV TCRbeta sequences, 65 to 85 were found in memory CD4+ repertoires. CMV serostatus prediction reached median AUC about 0.95, or 0.9 with US-trained model.

As originally analysed: After removing out-of-frame reads, around 2,000,000 distinct TCRbeta sequences remained. Using immunoSEQ multiplex PCR, the repertoire was profiled, and TCRdb retains in-frame clones only, with some absent. The V and J calls and clone size were taken over from that table, and D and trimming were inferred from the DNA. The table shows about 53,000 clones, with approximately 78% occurring only once. The sort gate was single viable CD3+CD4+CD8-CD45RO+ cells for memory CD4+ T cells. The CDR3 contains 15 residues. The V segment lost 4 bases and the J segment 6 bases; nucleotides outside the gene matches: 9. Germline V gene sequence: CDR1 SGHDN, CDR2 FVKESK.

The receptor was isolated from an adult in good health and CMV-seronegative. The chain joins TRBV14 to TRBJ2-3; 8 bases align to TRBD1. Sequencing was carried out using memory CD4+ T cells from blood. The CDR3 bases are TGTGCCAGCAGCCGGATAGACAGGGGTACCGATACGCAGTATTTT. Translating gives CASSRIDRGTDTQYF. Complete variable domain (other parts from reference TRBV14 and TRBJ2-3): EAGVTQFPSHSVIEKGQTVTLRCDPISGHDNLYWYRRVMGKEIKFLLHFVKESKQDESGMPNNRFLAERTGGTYSTLKVQPAELEDSGVYFCASSRIDRGTDTQYFGPGTRLTVL.